This T cell receptor (beta chain) was recorded in a study of T cell responses to AZD1222 COVID-19 vaccine. Broader study findings: The donor cohort was predominantly white British with a female majority, and clonal diversity may have been underestimated.

The V gene's germline CDR1 is MNHEY and CDR2 SMNVEV (reference sequence). There are 14 residues in the CDR3. V gave up 6 bases and J gave up 5 bases; unmatched junction bases: 8. Regarding this clone: Its antigen is not identified.

Measured with immunoSEQ multiplex PCR; TCRdb has only the in-frame clones, and not every one. Of approximately 100,000 clones listed, over 75% were seen once; the top ten hold over 10%. This receptor was taken from an adult in good health. The material was peripheral blood, obtained on day 0 of MenACWY control vaccination. This chain connects TRBV27 to TRBJ1-1, with TRBD1 matching 8 bases. CDR3 DNA: TGTGCCAGCAGCAACAGGGGGGGGCTGACTGAAGCTTTCTTT. Translating gives CASSNRGGLTEAFF.